The 7 T cell receptor beta chains below were found in one sample sequenced in a study of beta chain features in type 1 diabetes. Expressed TCRB transcripts got sequenced, as all isolated RNA was reverse transcribed. The method was immunoSEQ multiplex PCR; TCRdb's version includes in-frame clones alone and lacks a portion of them. This sample carries a few hundred thousand clones, 14% of them seen once, and the ten largest clones take 5.5% to 7.5%. What was sequenced was central memory CD4+ T cells from blood. The receptors were sampled from a man aged 30 to 39 in good health.

DNA of the CDR3: TGCGCCAGCAGCTCGGGACAGCTAAACTCTGGGGCCAACGTCCTGACTTTC. Its translation is CASSSGQLNSGANVLTF. The chain uses TRBV5-1 and TRBJ2-6, with 7 positions matching TRBD1. The CDR3 is made up of 17 amino acids. Germline V gene sequence: CDR1 SGHRS, CDR2 YFSETQ. V shed 3 bases and J 0 bases; nucleotides not matched to a gene: 6.

This sequence joins TRBV4-3 and TRBJ1-2; D not certain. With 1 base removed from V and 2 bases from J, the gap between germline ends came to 14 bases. The CDR3 totals 16 residues. From germline, CDR1 is LGHNA and CDR2 YSLEER. Here the CDR3 DNA reads TGCGCCAGCAGCCAAGTTGTTCGTAAGGGAAACTATGGCTACACCTTC. Protein sequence: CASSQVVRKGNYGYTF.

The chain is built from TRBV7-2 and TRBJ1-2; D is ambiguous. The CDR3 is 12 residues long. The V gene lost 5 bases and the J gene lost 8 bases, with 12 bases spanning the gap. The germline gives CDR1 SGHTA, CDR2 FQGNSA. CDR3 sequence reads: CASSDLVGGYTF. CDR3 bases: TGTGCCAGCAGCGACCTCGTGGGGGGCTACACCTTC.

This chain uses TRBV13 with TRBJ2-1; TRBD2 aligns across 7 bases. CDR3 size: 15 residues. Germline loops: CDR1 PRHDT, CDR2 FYEKMQ (reference sequence). Trimming cost V 5 bases and J 4 bases; bases outside gene matches: 8. The DNA for the CDR3 is TGTGCCAGCAGCCCAGCAGCGGGGCTTTACAATGAGCAGTTCTTC. It codes for CASSPAAGLYNEQFF.

The genes are TRBV5-4 and TRBJ1-1, with a possible D match to TRBD1 (6 bases). The CDR3 length is 14 residues. Germline-derived CDR1 and CDR2 are SGHNT and YYREEE (reference sequence). Deletions cut 0 bases from V and 3 bases from J, with 9 bases between. The CDR3 bases are TGTGCCAGCAGCTTGGGACAGGCCCACACTGAAGCTTTCTTT. It translates to CASSLGQAHTEAFF.

This clone was observed a few times. V gene TRBV7-2 combines with J gene TRBJ2-2, with unresolved D. The germline V gene has CDR1 SGHTA and CDR2 FQGNSA. The CDR3 extends over 16 amino acids. Trimming left V 1 base short and J 1 base short, with 10 bases between. The CDR3 loop reads CASSLVSGGNTGELFF. The CDR3 region has the DNA TGTGCCAGCAGCTTAGTGTCGGGCGGGAACACCGGGGAGCTGTTTTTT.

The chain links TRBV4-1 to TRBJ2-5; 7 nucleotides line up with TRBD2. The CDR3 length is 15 residues. The trim removed 0 bases at V and 5 bases at J, leaving 6 bases unmatched. The V gene's germline CDR1 is MGHRA and CDR2 YSYEKL. The CDR3 DNA reads as TGCGCCAGCAGCCAAGATCCTAGCGGTTTGGAGACCCAGTACTTC. It translates to CASSQDPSGLETQYF.